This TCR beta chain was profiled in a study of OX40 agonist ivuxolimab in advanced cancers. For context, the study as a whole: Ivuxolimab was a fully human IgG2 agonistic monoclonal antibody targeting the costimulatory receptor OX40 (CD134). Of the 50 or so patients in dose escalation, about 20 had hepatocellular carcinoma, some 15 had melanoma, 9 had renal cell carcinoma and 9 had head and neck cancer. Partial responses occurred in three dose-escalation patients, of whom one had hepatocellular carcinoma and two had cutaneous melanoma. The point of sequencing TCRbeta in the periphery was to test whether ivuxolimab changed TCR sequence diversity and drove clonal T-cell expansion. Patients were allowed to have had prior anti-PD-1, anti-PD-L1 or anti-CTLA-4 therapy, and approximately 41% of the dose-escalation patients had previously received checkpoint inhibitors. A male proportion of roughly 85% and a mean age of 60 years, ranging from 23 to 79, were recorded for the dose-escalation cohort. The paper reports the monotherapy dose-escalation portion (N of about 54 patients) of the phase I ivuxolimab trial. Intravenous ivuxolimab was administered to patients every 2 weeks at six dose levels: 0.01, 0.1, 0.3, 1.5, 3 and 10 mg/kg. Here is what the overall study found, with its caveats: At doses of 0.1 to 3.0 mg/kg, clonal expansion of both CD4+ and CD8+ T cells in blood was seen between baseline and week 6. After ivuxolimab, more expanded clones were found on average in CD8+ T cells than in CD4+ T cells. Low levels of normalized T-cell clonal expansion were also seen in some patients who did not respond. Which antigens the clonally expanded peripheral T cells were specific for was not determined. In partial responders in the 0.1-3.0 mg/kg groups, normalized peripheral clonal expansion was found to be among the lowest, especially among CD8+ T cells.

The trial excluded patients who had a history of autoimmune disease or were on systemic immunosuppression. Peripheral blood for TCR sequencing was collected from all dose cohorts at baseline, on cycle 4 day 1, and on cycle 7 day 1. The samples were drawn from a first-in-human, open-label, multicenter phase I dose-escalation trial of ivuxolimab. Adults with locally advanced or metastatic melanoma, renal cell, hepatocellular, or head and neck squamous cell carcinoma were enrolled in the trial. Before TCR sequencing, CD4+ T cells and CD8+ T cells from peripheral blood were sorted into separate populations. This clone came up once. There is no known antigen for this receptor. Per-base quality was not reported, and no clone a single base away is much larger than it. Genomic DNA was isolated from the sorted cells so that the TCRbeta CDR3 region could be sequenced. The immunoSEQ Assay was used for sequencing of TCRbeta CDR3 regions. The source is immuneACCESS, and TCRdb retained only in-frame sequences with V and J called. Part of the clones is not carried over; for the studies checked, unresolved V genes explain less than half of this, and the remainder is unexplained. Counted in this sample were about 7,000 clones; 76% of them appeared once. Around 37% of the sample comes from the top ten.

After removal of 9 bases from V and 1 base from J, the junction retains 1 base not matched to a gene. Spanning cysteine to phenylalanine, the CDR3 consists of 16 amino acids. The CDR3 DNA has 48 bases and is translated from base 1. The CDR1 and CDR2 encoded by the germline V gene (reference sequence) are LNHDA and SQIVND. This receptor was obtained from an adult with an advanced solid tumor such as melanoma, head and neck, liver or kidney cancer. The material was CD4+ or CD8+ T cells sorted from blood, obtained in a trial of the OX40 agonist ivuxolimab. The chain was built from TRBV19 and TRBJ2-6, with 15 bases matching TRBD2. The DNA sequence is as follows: TGTGCCAGCGGACTAGCGGGAGGGTCTGGGGCCAACGTCCTGACTTTC. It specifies CASGLAGGSGANVLTF.